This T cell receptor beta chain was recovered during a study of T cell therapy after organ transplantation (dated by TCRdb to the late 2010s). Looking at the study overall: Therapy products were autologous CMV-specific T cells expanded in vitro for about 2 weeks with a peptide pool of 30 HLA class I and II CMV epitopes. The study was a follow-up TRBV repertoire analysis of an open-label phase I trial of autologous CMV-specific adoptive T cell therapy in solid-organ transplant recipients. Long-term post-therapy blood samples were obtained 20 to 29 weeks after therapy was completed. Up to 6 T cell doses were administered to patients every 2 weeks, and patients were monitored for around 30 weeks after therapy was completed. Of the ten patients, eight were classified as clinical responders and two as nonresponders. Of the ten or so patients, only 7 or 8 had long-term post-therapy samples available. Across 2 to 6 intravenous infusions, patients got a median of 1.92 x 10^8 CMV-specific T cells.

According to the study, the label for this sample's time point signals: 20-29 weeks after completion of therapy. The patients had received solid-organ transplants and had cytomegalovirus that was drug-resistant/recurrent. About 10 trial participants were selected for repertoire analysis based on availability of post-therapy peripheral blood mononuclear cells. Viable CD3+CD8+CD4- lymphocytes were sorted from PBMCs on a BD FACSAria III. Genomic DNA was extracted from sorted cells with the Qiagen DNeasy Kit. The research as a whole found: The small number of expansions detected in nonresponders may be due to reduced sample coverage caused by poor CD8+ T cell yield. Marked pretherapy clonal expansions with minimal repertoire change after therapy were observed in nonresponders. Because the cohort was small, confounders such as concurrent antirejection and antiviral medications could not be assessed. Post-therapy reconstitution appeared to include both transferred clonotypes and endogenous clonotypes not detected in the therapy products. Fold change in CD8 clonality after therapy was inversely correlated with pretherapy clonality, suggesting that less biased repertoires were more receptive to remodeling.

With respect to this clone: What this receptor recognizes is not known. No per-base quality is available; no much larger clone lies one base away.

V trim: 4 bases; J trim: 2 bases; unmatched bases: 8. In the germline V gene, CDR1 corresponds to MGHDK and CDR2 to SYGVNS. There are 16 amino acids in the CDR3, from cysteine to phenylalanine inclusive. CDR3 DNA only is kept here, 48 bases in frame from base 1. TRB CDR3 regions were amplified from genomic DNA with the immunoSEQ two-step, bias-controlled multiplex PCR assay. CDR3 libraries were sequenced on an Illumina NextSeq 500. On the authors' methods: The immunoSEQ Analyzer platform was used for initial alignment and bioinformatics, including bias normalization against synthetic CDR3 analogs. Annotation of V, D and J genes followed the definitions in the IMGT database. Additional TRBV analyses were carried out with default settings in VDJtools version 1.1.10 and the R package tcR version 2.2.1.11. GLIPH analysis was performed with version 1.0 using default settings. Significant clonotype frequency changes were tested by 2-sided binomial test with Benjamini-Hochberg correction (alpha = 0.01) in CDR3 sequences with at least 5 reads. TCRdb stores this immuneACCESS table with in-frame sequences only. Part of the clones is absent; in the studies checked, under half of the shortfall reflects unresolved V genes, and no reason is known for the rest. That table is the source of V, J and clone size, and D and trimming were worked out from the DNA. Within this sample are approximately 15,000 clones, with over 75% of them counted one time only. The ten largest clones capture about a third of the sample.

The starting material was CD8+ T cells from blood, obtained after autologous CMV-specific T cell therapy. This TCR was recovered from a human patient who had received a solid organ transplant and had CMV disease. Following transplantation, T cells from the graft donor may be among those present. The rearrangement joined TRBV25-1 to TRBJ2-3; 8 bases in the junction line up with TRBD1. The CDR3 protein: CASSGSPQGATDTQYF. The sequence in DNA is TGTGCCAGCAGTGGGTCCCCCCAGGGGGCCACAGATACGCAGTATTTT.